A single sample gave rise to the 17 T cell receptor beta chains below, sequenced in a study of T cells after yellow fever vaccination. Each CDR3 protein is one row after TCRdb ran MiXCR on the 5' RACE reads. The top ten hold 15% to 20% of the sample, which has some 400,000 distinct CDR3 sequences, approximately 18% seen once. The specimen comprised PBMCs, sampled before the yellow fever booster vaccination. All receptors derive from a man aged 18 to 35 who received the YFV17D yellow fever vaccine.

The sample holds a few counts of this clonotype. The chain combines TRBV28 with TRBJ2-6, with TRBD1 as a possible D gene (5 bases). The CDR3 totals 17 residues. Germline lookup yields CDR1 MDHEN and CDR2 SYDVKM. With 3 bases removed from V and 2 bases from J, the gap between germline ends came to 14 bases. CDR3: CASSLSGSFAGANVLTF. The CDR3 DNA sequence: TGTGCCAGCAGTTTGTCAGGGTCCTTTGCTGGGGCCAACGTCCTGACTTTC. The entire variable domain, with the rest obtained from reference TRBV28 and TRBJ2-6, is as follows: DVKVTQSSRYLVKRTGEKVFLECVQDMDHENMFWYRQDPGLGLRLIYFSYDVKMKEKGDIPEGYSVSREKKERFSLILESASTNQTSMYLCASSLSGSFAGANVLTFGAGSRLTVL.

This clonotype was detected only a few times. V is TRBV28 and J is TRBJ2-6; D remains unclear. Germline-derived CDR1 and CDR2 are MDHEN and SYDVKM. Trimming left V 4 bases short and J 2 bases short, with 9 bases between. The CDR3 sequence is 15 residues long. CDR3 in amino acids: CASSSGSAGANVLTF. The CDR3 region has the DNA TGTGCCAGCAGTTCGGGCTCGGCTGGGGCCAACGTCCTGACTTTC.

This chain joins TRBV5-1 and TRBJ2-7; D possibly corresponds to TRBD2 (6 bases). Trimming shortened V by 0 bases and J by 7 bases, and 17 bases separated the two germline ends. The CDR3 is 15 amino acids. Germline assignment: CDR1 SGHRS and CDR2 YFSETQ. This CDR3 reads CASSLASAEGGEQYF. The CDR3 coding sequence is TGCGCCAGCAGCTTGGCTAGCGCCGAGGGTGGGGAGCAGTACTTC.

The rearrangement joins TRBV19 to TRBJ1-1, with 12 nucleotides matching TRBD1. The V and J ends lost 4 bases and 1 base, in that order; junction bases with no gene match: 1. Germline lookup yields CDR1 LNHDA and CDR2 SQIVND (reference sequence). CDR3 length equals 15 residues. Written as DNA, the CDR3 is TGTGCCAGTAGTAGGGACAGGGGGCCGAACACTGAAGCTTTCTTT. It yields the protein CASSRDRGPNTEAFF.

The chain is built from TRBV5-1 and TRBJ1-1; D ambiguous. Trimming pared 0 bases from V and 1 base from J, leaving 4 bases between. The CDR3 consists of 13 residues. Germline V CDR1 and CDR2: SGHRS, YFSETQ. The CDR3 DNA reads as TGCGCCAGCAGCTTGGAGAAGAACACTGAAGCTTTCTTT. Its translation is CASSLEKNTEAFF.

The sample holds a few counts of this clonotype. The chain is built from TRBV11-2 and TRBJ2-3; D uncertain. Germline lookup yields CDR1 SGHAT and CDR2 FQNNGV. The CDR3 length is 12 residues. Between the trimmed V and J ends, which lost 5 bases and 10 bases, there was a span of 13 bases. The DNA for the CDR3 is TGTGCCAGCAGCACGGACCTGTCGGCGCAGTATTTT. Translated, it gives CASSTDLSAQYF.

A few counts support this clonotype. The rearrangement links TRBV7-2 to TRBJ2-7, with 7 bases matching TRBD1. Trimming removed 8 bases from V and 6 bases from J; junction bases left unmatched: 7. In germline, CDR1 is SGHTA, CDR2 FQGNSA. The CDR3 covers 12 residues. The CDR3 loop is CASARGGGEQYF. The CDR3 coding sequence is TGTGCCAGCGCGAGAGGGGGCGGCGAGCAGTACTTC.

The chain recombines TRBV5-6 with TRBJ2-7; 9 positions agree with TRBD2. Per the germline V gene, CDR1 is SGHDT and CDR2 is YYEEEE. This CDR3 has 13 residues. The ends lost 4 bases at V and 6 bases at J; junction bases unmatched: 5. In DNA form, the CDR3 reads TGTGCCAGCAGCCGGGGGACTAGCAGCGAGCAGTACGTC. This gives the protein CASSRGTSSEQYV.

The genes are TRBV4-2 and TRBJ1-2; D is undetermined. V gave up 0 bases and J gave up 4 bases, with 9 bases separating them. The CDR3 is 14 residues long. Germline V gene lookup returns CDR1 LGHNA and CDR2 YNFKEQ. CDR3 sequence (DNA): TGTGCCAGCAGCCAAGATGCGAGTGGCTATGGCTACACCTTC. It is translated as CASSQDASGYGYTF.

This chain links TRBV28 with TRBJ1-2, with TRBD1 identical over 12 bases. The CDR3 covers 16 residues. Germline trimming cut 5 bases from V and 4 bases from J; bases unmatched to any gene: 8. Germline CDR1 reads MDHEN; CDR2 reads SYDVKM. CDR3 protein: CASSTHRDRGLYGYTF. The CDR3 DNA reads TGTGCCAGCAGTACCCACCGGGACAGGGGGCTCTATGGCTACACCTTC.

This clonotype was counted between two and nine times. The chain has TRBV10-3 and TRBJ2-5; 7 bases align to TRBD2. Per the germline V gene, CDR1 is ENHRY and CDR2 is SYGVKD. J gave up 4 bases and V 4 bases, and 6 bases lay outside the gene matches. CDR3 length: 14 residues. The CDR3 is CAISGGSGGETQYF. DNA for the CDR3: TGTGCCATCAGTGGGGGGTCGGGGGGAGAGACCCAGTACTTC.

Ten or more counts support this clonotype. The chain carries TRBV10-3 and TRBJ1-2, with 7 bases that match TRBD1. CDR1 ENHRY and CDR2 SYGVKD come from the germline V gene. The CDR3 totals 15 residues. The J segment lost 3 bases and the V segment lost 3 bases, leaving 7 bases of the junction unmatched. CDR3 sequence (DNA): TGTGCCATCAGTGAACCCGGGACAGACGACTATGGCTACACCTTC. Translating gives CAISEPGTDDYGYTF.

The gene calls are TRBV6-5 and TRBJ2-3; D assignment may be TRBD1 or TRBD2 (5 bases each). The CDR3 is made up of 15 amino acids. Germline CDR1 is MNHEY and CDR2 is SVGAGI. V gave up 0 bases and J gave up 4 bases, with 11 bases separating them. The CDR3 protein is CASSYSGDGADTQYF. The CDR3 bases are TGTGCCAGCAGTTACTCCGGGGACGGCGCAGATACGCAGTATTTT.

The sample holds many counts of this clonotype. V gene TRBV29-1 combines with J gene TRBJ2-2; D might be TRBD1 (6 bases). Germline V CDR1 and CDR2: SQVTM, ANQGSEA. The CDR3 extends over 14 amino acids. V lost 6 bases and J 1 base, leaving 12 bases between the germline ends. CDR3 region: CSVSGVLNTGELFF. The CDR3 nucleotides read TGCAGCGTCTCAGGGGTTTTGAACACCGGGGAGCTGTTTTTT.

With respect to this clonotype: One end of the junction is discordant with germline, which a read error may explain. CDR3 bases: TGCGCCCGGACAGGGAACACCGGGGTGCTGTTTTTT. This gives the protein CARTGNTGVLFF. The chain couples TRBV29-1 to TRBJ2-2; 8 positions match TRBD1. The CDR3 extends over 12 amino acids. CDR1 and CDR2 (germline): SQVTM, ANQGSEA.

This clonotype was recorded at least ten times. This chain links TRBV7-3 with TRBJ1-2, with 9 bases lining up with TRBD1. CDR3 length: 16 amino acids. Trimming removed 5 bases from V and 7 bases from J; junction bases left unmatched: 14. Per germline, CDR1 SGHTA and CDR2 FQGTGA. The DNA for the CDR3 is TGTGCCAGCAGCGCCCCACATGGACAGGGGATCAGTGGCTACACCTTC. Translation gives CASSAPHGQGISGYTF.

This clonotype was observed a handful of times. The CDR3 region is CAIREAGRQPQHF. Here the CDR3 DNA reads TGTGCCATCCGGGAAGCCGGGAGACAGCCCCAGCATTTT. J is TRBJ1-5 and V is TRBV6-2 or TRBV6-3; D not certain. This CDR3 is built from 13 residues. V was pared by 10 bases and J by 7 bases, with 17 bases between. In germline, CDR1 is MNHEY, CDR2 SVGEGT.